These 30 T cell receptor beta chains originate from one sample sequenced in a study of blood T cell repertoires in COVID-19 (dated by TCRdb to 2019 to 2021). Library preparation used the immunoSEQ multiplex PCR assay. TCRdb took over this immuneACCESS table, retaining in-frame rearrangements with V and J assigned. Such tables are incomplete; in checked studies, under half of the missing clones stem from an unresolved V gene, and the remainder is unexplained. The sample includes 380,000 or so clones, with approximately 87% observed a single time. The ten largest account for around 0.97% of the sample. The sample was PBMCs or T cells enriched from blood (not recorded which). Source of these receptors: a woman in her 30s with acute COVID-19.

CDR3 DNA sequence: TGTGCCAGCAGCGCCTCGGGGACTAGTTCACCCTACAATGAGCAGTTCTTC. This sequence encodes CASSASGTSSPYNEQFF. V is TRBV9 and J is TRBJ2-1; 8 bases map to TRBD2. Germline CDR1 SGDLS, CDR2 YYNGEE. Germline trimming cut 3 bases from V and 2 bases from J; bases unmatched to any gene: 10. The CDR3 runs 17 residues.

This chain joins TRBV19 and TRBJ2-7, with TRBD2 matching over 7 bases. Per germline, CDR1 LNHDA and CDR2 SQIVND (reference sequence). The CDR3 has 14 amino acids. Unmatched junction bases numbered 7, after V lost 8 bases and J lost 0 bases. Written as DNA, the CDR3 is TGTGCCAGTGGCCCTAGCGGAGGCTCCTACGAGCAGTACTTC. It codes for CASGPSGGSYEQYF. The full variable domain, in which reference TRBV19 and TRBJ2-7 provide the parts outside the CDR3, is DGGITQSPKYLFRKEGQNVTLSCEQNLNHDAMYWYRQDPGQGLRLIYYSQIVNDFQKGDIAEGYSVSREKKESFPLTVTSAQKNPTAFYLCASGPSGGSYEQYFGPGTRLTVT.

The chain combines TRBV7-8 with TRBJ2-3; D call uncertain. Between the trimmed V and J ends, which lost 1 base and 2 bases, there was a span of 22 bases. Germline CDR1 SGHVS, CDR2 FQNEAQ. This CDR3 region has 19 residues. CDR3: CASSLETRFSAEHTDTQYF. The DNA for the CDR3 is TGTGCCAGCAGCTTAGAAACACGGTTTTCGGCGGAACACACAGATACGCAGTATTTT.

The chain uses TRBV27 and TRBJ2-6; D may be TRBD1 (5 bases). V was pared by 10 bases and J by 1 base, with 23 bases between. Germline values: CDR1 MNHEY, CDR2 SMNVEV (reference sequence). The CDR3 extends over 18 amino acids. CDR3 sequence reads: CATQGPGHRASGANVLTF. The CDR3 DNA reads as TGTGCCACCCAGGGCCCAGGACACCGAGCATCTGGGGCCAACGTCCTGACTTTC. The entire variable domain, with the rest obtained from reference TRBV27 and TRBJ2-6, is as follows: EAQVTQNPRYLITVTGKKLTVTCSQNMNHEYMSWYRQDPGLGLRQIYYSMNVEVTDKGDVPEGYKVSRKEKRNFPLILESPSPNQTSLYFCATQGPGHRASGANVLTFGAGSRLTVL.

This rearrangement joins TRBV5-1 to TRBJ2-1, with D hard to call. Germline CDR1 SGHRS, CDR2 YFSETQ. CDR3 length: 14 residues. V was shortened by 1 base and J by 6 bases, with 11 bases between the two germline ends. CDR3 in DNA: TGCGCCAGCAGCTTGTCCTCCTCAGGCAATGAGCAGTTCTTC. Translation gives CASSLSSSGNEQFF.

In the case of this clone: Within the sample, other DNA sequences also encode this same CDR3. The gene calls are TRBV29-1 and TRBJ1-2; 10 bases align to TRBD1. The V gene's germline CDR1 is SQVTM and CDR2 ANQGSEA. V gave up 6 bases and J gave up 6 bases; unmatched junction bases: 4. CDR3 length: 12 residues. The CDR3 bases are TGCAGCGTCCTGACAGGGGGCAATGGCTACACCTTC. This codes for CSVLTGGNGYTF.

The chain's CDR3 is CASRATSGGAYEQYF. The CDR3, as DNA: TGTGCCAGCAGGGCGACTAGCGGGGGGGCCTACGAGCAGTACTTC. The gene calls are TRBV2 and TRBJ2-7, with 14 bases aligning to TRBD2. The J segment lost 2 bases and the V segment lost 6 bases, leaving 3 bases of the junction unmatched. The CDR3 covers 15 residues. CDR1 and CDR2 from the germline V gene are SNHLY and FYNNEI.

CDR3 sequence reads: CSATTGNGYTF. The CDR3 DNA is TGCAGTGCCACAACAGGGAATGGCTACACCTTC. The chain uses TRBV20-1 and TRBJ1-2, with D perhaps TRBD1 (6 bases). V shed 6 bases and J shed 6 bases, with 11 bases lying between them. Germline CDR1 is DFQATT and CDR2 is SNEGSKA (reference sequence). This CDR3 region has 11 residues.

CDR3 sequence: CASSGQGASTEAFF. CDR3 in DNA: TGTGCCAGCAGTGGACAGGGGGCGAGCACTGAAGCTTTCTTT. V and J are TRBV2 and TRBJ1-1; the match to TRBD1 covers 10 bases. This CDR3 spans 14 amino acids. CDR1 SNHLY and CDR2 FYNNEI come from the germline V gene. V lost 4 bases and J lost 4; bases outside the gene matches: 3.

This clone was found a few times. V usage is TRBV25-1 and J usage is TRBJ2-7; D perhaps matches TRBD1 (6 bases). The germline V and J ends were trimmed by 5 bases and 3 bases, with 8 bases remaining between them. CDR3 length equals 12 residues. CDR1 and CDR2 from the germline V gene are MGHDK and SYGVNS. The CDR3 nucleotides are TGTGCCAGCAGTACAGGGTACTACGAGCAGTACTTC. Encoded protein: CASSTGYYEQYF.

This sequence joins TRBV24-1 and TRBJ2-1, with 9 positions matching TRBD1. The J segment lost 7 bases and the V segment lost 9 bases, leaving 12 bases of the junction unmatched. The CDR3 spans 15 residues. Germline CDR1 reads KGHDR; CDR2 reads SFDVKD. DNA for the CDR3: TGTGCCACCGGGGGGCGGGACAGGGCGGGTAATGAGCAGTTCTTC. Translation gives CATGGRDRAGNEQFF.

This clone is a singleton in its sample. This chain uses TRBV19 with TRBJ2-2, with D maybe TRBD2 (6 bases). V dropped 5 bases and J dropped 0 bases, with 10 bases sitting between them. CDR3 size: 15 residues. The germline gives CDR1 LNHDA, CDR2 SQIVND (reference sequence). For the CDR3, the DNA is TGTGCCAGTAGTCCCTGGGGGGCGAACACCGGGGAGCTGTTTTTT. This sequence encodes CASSPWGANTGELFF.

This sequence joins TRBV29-1 and TRBJ2-1, with 8 bases that match TRBD2. Germline CDR1 is SQVTM and CDR2 is ANQGSEA. The J segment lost 5 bases and the V segment lost 4 bases, leaving 7 bases of the junction unmatched. This CDR3 has 14 residues. The CDR3 reads CSVVGGGPHNEQFF. The CDR3, as DNA: TGCAGCGTTGTTGGCGGGGGGCCCCACAATGAGCAGTTCTTC.

V usage is TRBV5-1 and J usage is TRBJ1-1; no clear D gene. CDR3 length: 15 residues. Germline V gene sequence: CDR1 SGHRS, CDR2 YFSETQ. The ends were cut back, 0 bases at V and 0 bases at J, with 9 bases in the middle. The CDR3 protein is CASSLGSEMNTEAFF. Written as DNA, the CDR3 is TGCGCCAGCAGCTTGGGGAGTGAGATGAACACTGAAGCTTTCTTT.

The chain combines TRBV19 with TRBJ2-3; 9 nucleotides agree with TRBD2. The trim removed 5 bases at V and 2 bases at J, leaving 5 bases unmatched. Germline CDR1 and CDR2: LNHDA and SQIVND (reference sequence). There are 15 residues in the CDR3. CDR3 DNA sequence: TGTGCCAGTAGTGTTAGCGGGGGAAACACAGATACGCAGTATTTT. Translation: CASSVSGGNTDTQYF.

The V call is TRBV9, the J call TRBJ1-2; TRBD1 agrees at 7 bases. The CDR3 is 16 residues long. V shed 0 bases and J 5 bases; nucleotides not matched to a gene: 10. Germline V gene data show CDR1 as SGDLS and CDR2 as YYNGEE. The CDR3, as DNA: TGTGCCAGCAGCGTAGGAGGGGGCGCCCTAGGTTATGGCTACACCTTC. Encoded protein: CASSVGGGALGYGYTF.

The CDR3 sequence: CASSQDPGEDRGYTF. CDR3 sequence (DNA): TGCGCCAGCAGCCAAGACCCCGGGGAAGATCGCGGCTACACCTTC. V is TRBV4-1 and J is TRBJ1-2; D is unresolved. Per the germline V gene, CDR1 is MGHRA and CDR2 is YSYEKL. Trimming cost V 0 bases and J 8 bases, with 16 bases left between them. CDR3 length: 15 amino acids.

This clone was counted only a few times. The chain carries TRBV4-1 and TRBJ2-7; TRBD2 matches 9 bases. V gave up 2 bases and J gave up 4 bases; unmatched junction bases: 9. Germline V gene data show CDR1 as MGHRA and CDR2 as YSYEKL. The CDR3 is 16 amino acids. The CDR3 nucleotides read TGCGCCAGCAGCCAAAATGGGGTAGCGGGGGTGTACGAGCAGTACTTC. It encodes CASSQNGVAGVYEQYF.

The chain uses TRBV6-2 or TRBV6-3 and TRBJ2-7; D unresolved. This CDR3 is built from 12 residues. Germline CDR1 reads MNHEY; CDR2 reads SVGEGT. V shed 0 bases and J shed 9 bases, with 9 bases lying between them. In nucleotides, the CDR3 is TGTGCCAGCAGTTACTCGATTTCAGGGCAGTACTTC. This sequence encodes CASSYSISGQYF.

The CDR3 sequence is CASSGERGYYEQYF. The CDR3 region has the DNA TGTGCCAGCAGTGGTGAGCGGGGGTACTACGAGCAGTACTTC. The chain has TRBV6-4 and TRBJ2-7, with 8 nucleotides matching TRBD2. Germline-derived CDR1 and CDR2 are MRHNA and SNTAGT. The CDR3 has 14 residues. With V trimmed by 4 bases and J by 3 bases, 5 bases remained unmatched.

The chain carries TRBV5-4 and TRBJ1-6; tentatively, D is TRBD1 (6 bases). Germline V gives CDR1 SGHNT, CDR2 YYREEE (reference sequence). The CDR3 sequence is 15 residues long. V lost 5 bases to trimming and J lost 4 bases, with 13 bases between them. The CDR3 nucleotides read TGTGCCAGCAGTCGTGGGGGCGGGTATAATTCACCCCTCCACTTT. Translating gives CASSRGGGYNSPLHF.

The gene calls are TRBV5-1 and TRBJ2-1; 9 nucleotides match TRBD1. J lost 7 bases, V lost 0 bases, and 8 bases had no gene match. The CDR3 has 16 amino acids. Germline CDR1 reads SGHRS; CDR2 reads YFSETQ. DNA for the CDR3: TGCGCCAGCAGCTTGGTACAAGACAGGGGGAGTAATGAGCAGTTCTTC. This codes for CASSLVQDRGSNEQFF.

The chain joins TRBV6-1 to TRBJ1-1; D possibly corresponds to TRBD1 (5 bases). The CDR3 sequence is 12 residues long. From germline, CDR1 is MNHNS and CDR2 SASEGT. The ends were cut back, 3 bases at V and 9 bases at J, with 11 bases in the middle. CDR3 sequence: CASSDWEGKAFF. The CDR3 DNA reads TGTGCCAGCAGTGATTGGGAGGGGAAAGCTTTCTTT.

J is TRBJ2-3 and V is TRBV19; D is ambiguous. The germline CDR1 and CDR2 sequences are LNHDA and SQIVND (reference sequence). The V end was cut by 5 bases, the J end by 5 bases, with 14 bases between. This CDR3 is built from 14 residues. Written as DNA, the CDR3 is TGTGCCAGTAGTCTTTCAGGTATGGGAGATACGCAGTATTTT. Translating gives CASSLSGMGDTQYF.

V usage is TRBV7-8 and J usage is TRBJ1-2, with 9 bases identical to TRBD1. The trim removed 4 bases at V and 0 bases at J, leaving 3 bases unmatched. Germline CDR1 is SGHVS and CDR2 is FQNEAQ. This CDR3 spans 15 amino acids. DNA of the CDR3: TGTGCCAGCAGCTGGGGGACAGGGCCTAACTATGGCTACACCTTC. This gives the protein CASSWGTGPNYGYTF.

The chain uses TRBV6-1 and TRBJ2-3; tentative D call: TRBD2 (5 bases). Germline CDR1 and CDR2: MNHNS and SASEGT. V lost 3 bases and J 6 bases, leaving 16 bases between the germline ends. This CDR3 region has 15 residues. The DNA for the CDR3 is TGTGCCAGCAGTGATCGCGGGCCCCCGGCGGATACGCAGTATTTT. It is translated as CASSDRGPPADTQYF.

The chain combines TRBV7-2 with TRBJ1-3, with D perhaps matching TRBD1 (5 bases). CDR1 SGHTA and CDR2 FQGNSA come from the germline V gene. The CDR3 extends over 15 amino acids. V was shortened by 1 base and J by 0 bases, with 7 bases between the two germline ends. Here the CDR3 reads CASSLVDSSGNTIYF. As DNA, the CDR3 is TGTGCCAGCAGCTTAGTTGACAGCTCTGGAAACACCATATATTTT.

The V call is TRBV10-3, the J call TRBJ1-2, with D tentatively TRBD1 (5 bases). Germline loops: CDR1 ENHRY, CDR2 SYGVKD. CDR3 length equals 13 residues. The germline V and J ends were trimmed by 7 bases and 3 bases, with 12 bases remaining between them. The CDR3 DNA follows: TGTGCCATCACCGAGACAGAAGACTATGGCTACACCTTC. Amino acid sequence: CAITETEDYGYTF.

The chain employs TRBV6-5 and TRBJ1-2; a possible D gene is TRBD1 (5 bases). Germline CDR1 reads MNHEY; CDR2 reads SVGAGI. The CDR3 covers 13 residues. V was clipped by 4 bases and J by 2 bases, with 8 bases between them. CDR3 loop: CASSSRVNYGYTF. The CDR3 DNA is TGTGCCAGCAGTTCCAGGGTGAACTATGGCTACACCTTC.

The rearrangement joins TRBV6-4 to TRBJ1-2, with TRBD1 as a possible D gene (5 bases). The germline gives CDR1 MRHNA, CDR2 SNTAGT. Trimming stripped 3 bases from V and 7 bases from J, with 12 bases between. CDR3 size: 13 residues. The CDR3 loop is CASSERGGIGYTF. In DNA, the CDR3 is TGTGCCAGCAGTGAGAGGGGAGGGATTGGCTACACCTTC.